One sample yielded the 7 T cell receptor beta chains listed below, sequenced in a study of naive and memory T cell subsets. General observations from the study: A few larger clonotypes appeared in naive repertoires, especially CD8, possibly memory cells re-expressing CD45RA.

What these receptors recognize is not known. Two oligonucleotides, mixed equimolar, formed the beta constant-region primer covering TRBC1 and TRBC2. Ligated cDNA was amplified by four rounds of PCR with nested alpha and beta constant-region primers and SP2. TCRdb independently ran MiXCR on the UMI-ligation and nested PCR reads; one entry per CDR3 protein. Here the sample spans about 150,000 distinct CDR3 sequences, approximately 22% being singletons. The sequenced sample consisted of naive CD4+ T cells from blood. These receptors all come from a human donor in good health.

The V call is TRBV30, the J call TRBJ1-1; D is unresolved. This CDR3 contains 13 residues. V was cut by 1 base and J by 0 bases, with 6 bases left in between. In germline, CDR1 is GTSNPN, CDR2 SVGIG (reference sequence). The CDR3 nucleotides read TGTGCCTGGAGTGCCTCTGTGAACACTGAAGCTTTCTTT. Translation gives CAWSASVNTEAFF.

This clonotype showed up just a few times. V is TRBV6-6 and J is TRBJ2-2; 10 bases are shared with TRBD2. CDR3 size: 15 residues. Germline values: CDR1 MNHNY, CDR2 SVGAGI (reference sequence). Losses at the gene ends were 6 bases for V and 1 base for J; bases not matched to a gene: 2. The CDR3 DNA is TGTGCCAGCAGCAGGACTAGCGGGAACACCGGGGAGCTGTTTTTT. Amino acid sequence: CASSRTSGNTGELFF.

V and J are TRBV19 and TRBJ2-5, with TRBD2 matching 7 bases. The J segment lost 5 bases and the V segment lost 3 bases, leaving 3 bases of the junction unmatched. The CDR3 loop spans 13 amino acids. CDR1 LNHDA and CDR2 SQIVND come from the germline V gene (reference sequence). DNA for the CDR3: TGTGCCAGTAGTATCGCGGGAGTGGAGACCCAGTACTTC. It is translated as CASSIAGVETQYF. The full variable domain, completed using reference TRBV19 and TRBJ2-5, is DGGITQSPKYLFRKEGQNVTLSCEQNLNHDAMYWYRQDPGQGLRLIYYSQIVNDFQKGDIAEGYSVSREKKESFPLTVTSAQKNPTAFYLCASSIAGVETQYFGPGTRLLVL.

The chain couples TRBV5-1 to TRBJ1-1; TRBD1 might be the D (5 bases). The CDR3 has 12 residues. Germline-derived CDR1 and CDR2 are SGHRS and YFSETQ. Trimming shortened V by 2 bases and J by 11 bases, and 13 bases separated the two germline ends. The CDR3 spells CASSLELGDAFF. In DNA form, the CDR3 reads TGCGCCAGCAGCTTAGAGTTGGGGGATGCTTTCTTT.

This clonotype was counted many times. This rearrangement joins TRBV12-3 or TRBV12-4 to TRBJ2-5, with D unclear. V was trimmed by 6 bases and J by 3 bases, leaving 14 bases between them. This CDR3 region has 14 residues. This chain's CDR3 is CASSPINSKETQYF. CDR3 bases: TGTGCCAGCAGCCCGATAAACTCCAAAGAGACCCAGTACTTC.

The sample holds a few counts of this clonotype. V and J are TRBV20-1 and TRBJ2-1, with D perhaps matching TRBD1 (6 bases). Per germline, CDR1 DFQATT and CDR2 SNEGSKA (reference sequence). The V end was cut by 0 bases, the J end by 6 bases, with 12 bases between. The CDR3 extends over 14 amino acids. CDR3 protein: CSARDFEGGNEQFF. The CDR3 DNA follows: TGCAGTGCTAGAGATTTCGAAGGGGGCAATGAGCAGTTCTTC.

The V call is TRBV14, the J call TRBJ2-1; no reliable D call. Germline V gives CDR1 SGHDN, CDR2 FVKESK. Trimming stripped 3 bases from V and 4 bases from J, with 16 bases between. This CDR3 is 16 amino acids long. The CDR3 here is CASSQGLYPSYNEQFF. The CDR3 nucleotides read TGTGCCAGCAGCCAGGGTCTGTACCCGTCTTACAATGAGCAGTTCTTC.